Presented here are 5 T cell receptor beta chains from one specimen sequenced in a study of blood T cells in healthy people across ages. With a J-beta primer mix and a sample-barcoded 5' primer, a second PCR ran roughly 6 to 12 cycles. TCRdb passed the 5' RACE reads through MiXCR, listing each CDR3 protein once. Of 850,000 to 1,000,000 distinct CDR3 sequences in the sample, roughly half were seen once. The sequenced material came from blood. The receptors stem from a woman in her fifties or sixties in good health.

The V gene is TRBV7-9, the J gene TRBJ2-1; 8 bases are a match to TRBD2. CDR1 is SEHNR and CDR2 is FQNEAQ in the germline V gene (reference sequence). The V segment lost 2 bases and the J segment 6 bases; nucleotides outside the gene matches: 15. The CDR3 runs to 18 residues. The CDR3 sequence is CASSLRFVERESINEQFF. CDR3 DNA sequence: TGTGCCAGCAGCTTAAGGTTCGTAGAGCGGGAGTCCATCAATGAGCAGTTCTTC.

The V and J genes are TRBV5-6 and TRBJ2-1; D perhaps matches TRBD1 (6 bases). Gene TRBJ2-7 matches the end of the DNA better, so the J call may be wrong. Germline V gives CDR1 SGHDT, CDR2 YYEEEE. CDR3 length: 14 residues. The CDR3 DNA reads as TGTGCCAGCTGTCCCGGGACACATCACAATGAGCAGTACTTC. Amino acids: CASCPGTHHNEQYF.

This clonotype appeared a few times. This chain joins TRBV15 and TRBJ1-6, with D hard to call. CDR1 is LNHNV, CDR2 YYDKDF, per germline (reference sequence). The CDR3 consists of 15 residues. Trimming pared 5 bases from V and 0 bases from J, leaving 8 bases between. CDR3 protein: CATSGRSSYNSPLHF. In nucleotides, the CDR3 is TGTGCCACCAGCGGTAGAAGCTCCTATAATTCACCCCTCCACTTT.

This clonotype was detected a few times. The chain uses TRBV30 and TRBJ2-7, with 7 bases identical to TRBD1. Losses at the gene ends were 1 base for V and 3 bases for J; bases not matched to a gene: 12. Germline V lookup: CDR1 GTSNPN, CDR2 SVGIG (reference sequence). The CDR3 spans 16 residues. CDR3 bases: TGTGCCTGGAGTGGGTCACGGACAGGATCCATCTACGAGCAGTACTTC. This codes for CAWSGSRTGSIYEQYF.

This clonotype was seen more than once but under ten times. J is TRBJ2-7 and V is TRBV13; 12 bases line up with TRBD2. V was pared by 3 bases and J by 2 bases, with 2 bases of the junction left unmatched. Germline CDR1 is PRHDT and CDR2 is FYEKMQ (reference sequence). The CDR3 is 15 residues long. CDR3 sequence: CASSFLAGGAYEQYF. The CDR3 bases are TGTGCCAGCAGCTTTCTAGCGGGAGGGGCCTACGAGCAGTACTTC.